The rows below give T cell receptor beta chains drawn from one sample of a study of cytomegalovirus exposure and HLA in healthy donors. TCRdb's copy holds only in-frame clones and misses some; the assay was immunoSEQ multiplex PCR. There are roughly 100,000 clones in the sample; around 83% occur only once, and more than 3% lies in the top ten. Material: PBMCs. The source is a female donor in good health and CMV-seropositive. Each CDR3 is given with its conserved first and last residue. A D gene is named only where the DNA matches it firmly. Clone size is not always given. Where it is, it says once, few, many or a class for expanded clones.

size | J | V | D | CDR3 | DNA
. | TRBJ2-7 | TRBV7-8 | TRBD2 | CASSLFVREGAYEQYF | TGTGCCAGCAGCTTATTTGTGCGGGAGGGGGCCTACGAGCAGTACTTC
. | TRBJ1-1 | TRBV7-9 | . | CSSSLAGGYDTEAFF | TGTTCCAGCAGCTTAGCGGGGGGGTATGACACTGAAGCTTTCTTT
. | TRBJ2-1 | TRBV15 | . | CATSRDRRSSYNEQFF | TGTGCCACCAGCAGAGATCGTCGTAGCTCCTACAATGAGCAGTTCTTC
. | TRBJ2-7 | TRBV15 | . | CATSGYTGDFYEQYF | TGTGCCACCAGCGGTTACACCGGGGACTTCTACGAGCAGTACTTC
. | TRBJ1-2 | TRBV4-1 | . | CASSQDSEDSYGYTF | TGCGCCAGCAGCCAAGATTCGGAGGACAGCTATGGCTACACCTTC
. | TRBJ2-7 | TRBV10-2 | . | CASSERRGGPYEQYF | TGCGCCAGCAGTGAGAGGAGAGGGGGACCTTACGAGCAGTACTTC
. | TRBJ2-1 | TRBV2 | . | CASVRTATNGQFF | TGTGCCAGCGTTAGGACAGCCACCAATGGGCAGTTCTTC
few | TRBJ1-4 | TRBV2 | TRBD1 | CASSGMLQGASGKLFF | TGTGCCAGCAGTGGGATGCTACAGGGGGCTTCGGGAAAACTGTTTTTT
. | TRBJ1-2 | TRBV7-9 | . | CASSLTMTDSYGYTF | TGTGCCAGCAGTTTAACTATGACGGATTCCTATGGCTACACCTTC
. | TRBJ2-7 | TRBV19 | . | CASSRTNFYEQYF | TGTGCCAGTAGCCGGACTAATTTCTACGAGCAGTACTTC
. | TRBJ2-1 | TRBV5-1 | . | CASSGAADNEQFF | TGCGCCAGCAGCGGAGCGGCCGACAATGAGCAGTTCTTC
. | TRBJ1-6 | TRBV2 | TRBD1 | CASSHRDRSSPLHF | TGTGCCAGCAGTCACCGGGACAGGTCCTCACCCCTCCACTTT
. | TRBJ1-4 | TRBV4-1 | TRBD1 | CASSQEFQGAHEKLFF | TGCGCCAGCAGCCAAGAATTCCAGGGGGCGCATGAAAAACTGTTTTTT
. | TRBJ1-4 | TRBV2 | . | CASSAGRGSEKLFF | TGTGCCAGCAGTGCCGGCAGGGGATCTGAAAAACTGTTTTTT
. | TRBJ2-1 | TRBV15 | . | CATSRDIGANEQFF | TGTGCCACCAGCAGAGATATAGGGGCCAATGAGCAGTTCTTC
. | TRBJ1-5 | TRBV1 | . | CTSSQGIRTVQNQPQHF | TGCACCAGCAGCCAAGGAATCAGGACAGTACAGAATCAGCCCCAGCATTTT
. | TRBJ2-2 | TRBV9 | TRBD2 | CASSFQAGGAAGELFF | TGTGCCAGCAGCTTCCAAGCGGGAGGGGCCGCCGGGGAGCTGTTTTTT
. | TRBJ1-2 | TRBV5-6 | TRBD1 | CASSIGQGPGSLYGYTF | TGTGCCAGCAGCATCGGACAGGGCCCCGGAAGCCTATATGGCTACACCTTC
few | TRBJ1-1 | TRBV29-1 | TRBD1 | CSAAQGAANTEAFF | TGCAGCGCTGCCCAGGGGGCGGCGAACACTGAAGCTTTCTTT
. | TRBJ1-2 | TRBV18 | . | CASSPLRGSVEGYTF | TGTGCCAGCTCCCCACTACGGGGGTCCGTCGAGGGCTACACCTTC
. | TRBJ2-4 | TRBV6-5 | TRBD2 | CASSRLAGEGNIQYF | TGTGCCAGCAGCCGACTAGCCGGAGAGGGAAACATTCAGTACTTC
once | TRBJ1-4 | TRBV19 | . | CASNSGGGRNEKLFF | TGTGCCAGTAACTCCGGCGGGGGGAGGAATGAAAAACTGTTTTTT
. | TRBJ1-1 | TRBV27 | . | CASSTGGTEAFF | TGTGCCAGCAGTACGGGGGGGACTGAAGCTTTCTTT
. | TRBJ1-4 | TRBV5-1 | TRBD1 | CASSLAQGANEKLFF | TGCGCCAGCAGCTTGGCCCAGGGGGCTAATGAAAAACTGTTTTTT
. | TRBJ2-3 | TRBV29-1 | . | CSATAAPDTQYF | TGCAGCGCCACTGCGGCCCCCGATACGCAGTATTTT
. | TRBJ1-3 | TRBV4-1 | TRBD1 | CASSLDRGNTIYF | TGCGCCAGCAGTCTGGACAGGGGAAACACCATATATTTT
. | TRBJ1-4 | TRBV20-1 | . | CSASLNEKLFF | TGCAGTGCTAGCCTTAATGAAAAACTGTTTTTT
. | TRBJ1-5 | TRBV27 | TRBD1 | CASSTGDSNQPQHF | TGTGCCAGCAGTACAGGGGATAGCAATCAGCCCCAGCATTTT
. | TRBJ2-1 | TRBV7-9 | . | CASSLGADYNEQFF | TGTGCCAGCAGCTTAGGGGCAGATTACAATGAGCAGTTCTTC
. | TRBJ1-1 | TRBV29-1 | . | CSVLAPGDEAFF | TGCAGCGTCCTCGCGCCGGGAGATGAAGCTTTCTTT
. | TRBJ2-3 | TRBV5-1 | TRBD2 | CASSLGSGRLTDTQYF | TGCGCCAGCAGCTTGGGTAGCGGGAGGCTCACAGATACGCAGTATTTT
. | TRBJ2-1 | TRBV7-9 | TRBD2 | CASRPGGNEQFF | TGTGCCAGCAGACCGGGGGGCAATGAGCAGTTCTTC
. | TRBJ2-1 | TRBV9 | TRBD2 | CASSVSGMGSYNEQFF | TGTGCCAGCAGCGTCAGCGGGATGGGCTCCTACAATGAGCAGTTCTTC
few | TRBJ1-1 | TRBV6-1 | . | CASSERGGVGEAFF | TGTGCCAGCAGTGAACGCGGGGGAGTGGGTGAAGCTTTCTTT
. | TRBJ2-1 | TRBV11-1 | TRBD2 | CASSLTEASGELRFF | TGTGCCAGCAGCTTAACCGAGGCTAGCGGGGAGTTGCGGTTCTTC
. | TRBJ1-3 | TRBV5-1 | TRBD1 | CASSVGTAGNTIYF | TGCGCCAGCAGCGTCGGGACAGCTGGAAACACCATATATTTT